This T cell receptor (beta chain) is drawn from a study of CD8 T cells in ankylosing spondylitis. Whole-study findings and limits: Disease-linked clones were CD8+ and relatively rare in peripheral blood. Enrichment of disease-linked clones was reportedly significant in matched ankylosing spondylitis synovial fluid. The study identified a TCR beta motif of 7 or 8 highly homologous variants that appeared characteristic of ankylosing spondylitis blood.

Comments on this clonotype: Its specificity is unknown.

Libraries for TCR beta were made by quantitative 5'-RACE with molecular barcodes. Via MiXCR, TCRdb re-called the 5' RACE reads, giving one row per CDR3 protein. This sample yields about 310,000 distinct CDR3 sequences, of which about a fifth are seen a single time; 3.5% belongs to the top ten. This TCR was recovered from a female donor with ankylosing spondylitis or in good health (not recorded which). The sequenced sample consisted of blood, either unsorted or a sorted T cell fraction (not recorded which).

The CDR3 region is CASGQLLSGANVLTF. The DNA for the CDR3 is TGTGCCAGCGGACAGCTACTCTCTGGGGCCAACGTCCTGACTTTC. V usage is TRBV5-5 and J usage is TRBJ2-6; the D gene is possibly TRBD1 (6 bases). The V and J ends lost 7 bases and 0 bases respectively, with 11 bases between them. Germline V lookup: CDR1 SGHKS, CDR2 YYEKEE (reference sequence). The CDR3 is made up of 15 amino acids.